The 8 T cell receptor beta chains given below trace back to one sample, sequenced in a study of T cell responses to AZD1222 COVID-19 vaccine. Profiled with immunoSEQ multiplex PCR; TCRdb holds only in-frame clones, not every one. The table records fewer than 120,000 clones, about nine tenths of them present only once. The sequencing used peripheral blood, collected on day 0 of AZD1222 vaccination. The receptors shown here come from an adult in good health.

The gene calls are TRBV4-1 and TRBJ1-3, with D unresolved. V lost 2 bases to trimming and J lost 2 bases, with 10 bases between them. Germline CDR1 reads MGHRA; CDR2 reads YSYEKL. This CDR3 contains 15 residues. The CDR3 DNA sequence: TGCGCCAGCAGCCAAAGAATTGGGACTGGAAACACCATATATTTT. It specifies CASSQRIGTGNTIYF.

J is TRBJ2-6 and V is TRBV18; TRBD2 agrees at 8 bases. Trimming took 0 bases from V and 4 from J; bases not matched to a gene: 5. The CDR3 is 17 residues long. Germline V lookup: CDR1 KGHSH, CDR2 LQKENI. The CDR3 loop reads CASSPPVAGTGANVLTF. The CDR3, as DNA: TGTGCCAGCTCACCACCGGTAGCGGGGACAGGGGCCAACGTCCTGACTTTC.

The sample holds one count of this clone. The rearrangement joins TRBV28 to TRBJ1-5; weak D call: TRBD1 (5 bases). The V end was cut by 6 bases, the J end by 0 bases, with 15 bases between. The CDR3 length is 16 residues. Germline loops: CDR1 MDHEN, CDR2 SYDVKM. CDR3 sequence reads: CASRQGDSYSNQPQHF. The CDR3 DNA sequence: TGTGCCAGCAGACAAGGGGACTCCTATAGCAATCAGCCCCAGCATTTT.

This clone was seen a few times. CDR3 in amino acids: CATSRAGTVRTNEKLFF. The CDR3 DNA reads as TGTGCCACCAGCAGAGCCGGGACAGTTAGAACTAATGAAAAACTGTTTTTT. The rearrangement uses TRBV15 and TRBJ1-4; 7 bases match TRBD1. Germline V gene sequence: CDR1 LNHNV, CDR2 YYDKDF (reference sequence). V was pared by 1 base and J by 1 base, with 6 bases of the junction left unmatched. This CDR3 comprises 17 residues.

The chain joins TRBV19 to TRBJ2-1; 12 nucleotides align to TRBD2. The ends lost 9 bases at V and 4 bases at J; junction bases unmatched: 1. Germline loops: CDR1 LNHDA, CDR2 SQIVND (reference sequence). The CDR3 has 13 residues. The CDR3 DNA reads as TGTGCCAGCGGACTAGCGGGGTACAATGAGCAGTTCTTC. Translated, it gives CASGLAGYNEQFF.

This chain connects TRBV3-1 (or the pseudogene TRBV3-2) to TRBJ1-1; maybe TRBD1 (6 bases). CDR3 length: 14 residues. Trimming stripped 1 base from V and 6 bases from J, with 12 bases between. Germline values: CDR1 LGHDT, CDR2 YNNKEL (reference sequence). CDR3 nucleotide sequence: TGTGCCAGCAGCCAAGGACACAGGGAATCTGAAGCTTTCTTT. Translation: CASSQGHRESEAFF.

The genes are TRBV3-1 (or the pseudogene TRBV3-2) and TRBJ2-7; 7 nucleotides agree with TRBD2. J lost 6 bases, V lost 2 bases, and 16 bases had no gene match. This CDR3 has 17 residues. The germline CDR1 and CDR2 sequences are LGHDT and YNNKEL (reference sequence). In DNA form, the CDR3 reads TGTGCCAGCAGCCAACCCACAAAAGGGAGCGGGGTGGTCGAGCAGTACTTC. Protein: CASSQPTKGSGVVEQYF.

This clone was counted a few times. The gene calls are TRBV6-2 or TRBV6-3 and TRBJ1-5; possibly TRBD1 for D (5 bases). Trimming took 2 bases from V and 0 from J, leaving 20 bases between them. Germline loops: CDR1 MNHEY, CDR2 SVGEGT. The CDR3 has 19 residues. The CDR3 reads CASSYGFIGGGRSNQPQHF. In DNA, the CDR3 is TGTGCCAGCAGTTACGGGTTTATTGGGGGGGGACGTAGCAATCAGCCCCAGCATTTT.